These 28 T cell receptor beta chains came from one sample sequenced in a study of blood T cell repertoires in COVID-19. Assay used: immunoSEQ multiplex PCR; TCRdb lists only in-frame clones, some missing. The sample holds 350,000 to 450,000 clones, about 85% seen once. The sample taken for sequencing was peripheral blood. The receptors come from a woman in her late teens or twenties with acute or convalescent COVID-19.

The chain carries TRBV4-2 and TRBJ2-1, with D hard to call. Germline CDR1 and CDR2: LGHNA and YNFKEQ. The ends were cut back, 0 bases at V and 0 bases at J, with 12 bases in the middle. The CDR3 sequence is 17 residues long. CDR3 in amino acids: CASSQEPGRSSYNEQFF. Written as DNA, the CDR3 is TGTGCCAGCAGCCAAGAACCGGGTCGAAGCTCCTACAATGAGCAGTTCTTC.

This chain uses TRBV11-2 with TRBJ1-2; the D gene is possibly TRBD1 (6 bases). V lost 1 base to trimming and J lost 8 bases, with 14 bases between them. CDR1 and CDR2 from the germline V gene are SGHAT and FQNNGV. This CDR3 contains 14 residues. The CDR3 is CASSLVTGSAGYTF. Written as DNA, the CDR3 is TGTGCCAGCAGCTTAGTGACAGGAAGTGCGGGCTACACCTTC.

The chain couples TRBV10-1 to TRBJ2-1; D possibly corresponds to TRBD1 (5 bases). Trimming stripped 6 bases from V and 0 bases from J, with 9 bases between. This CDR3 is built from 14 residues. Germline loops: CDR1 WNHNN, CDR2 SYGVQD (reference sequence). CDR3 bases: TGCGCCAGCAGCCTGACAGCCTCCTACAATGAGCAGTTCTTC. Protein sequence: CASSLTASYNEQFF.

The CDR3 loop reads CASSQTYPDTQYF. In DNA form, the CDR3 reads TGTGCCAGCAGCCAGACATACCCAGATACGCAGTATTTT. The chain carries TRBV5-8 and TRBJ2-3; D gene ambiguous. V lost 4 bases and J lost 4, with 10 bases in between. This CDR3 comprises 13 residues. CDR1 and CDR2 (germline): SGHTS, YDEGEE.

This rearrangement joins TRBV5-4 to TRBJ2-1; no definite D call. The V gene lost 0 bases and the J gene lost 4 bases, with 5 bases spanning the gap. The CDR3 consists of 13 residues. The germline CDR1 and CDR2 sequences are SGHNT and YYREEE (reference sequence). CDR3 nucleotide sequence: TGTGCCAGCAGCTTGGTACAGTACAATGAGCAGTTCTTC. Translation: CASSLVQYNEQFF.

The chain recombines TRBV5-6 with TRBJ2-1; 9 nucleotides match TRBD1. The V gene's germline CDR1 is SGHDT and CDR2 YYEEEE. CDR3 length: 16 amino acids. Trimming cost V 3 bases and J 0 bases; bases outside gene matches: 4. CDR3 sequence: CASSSTGGFSYNEQFF. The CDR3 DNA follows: TGTGCCAGCAGCTCTACAGGGGGCTTCTCCTACAATGAGCAGTTCTTC.

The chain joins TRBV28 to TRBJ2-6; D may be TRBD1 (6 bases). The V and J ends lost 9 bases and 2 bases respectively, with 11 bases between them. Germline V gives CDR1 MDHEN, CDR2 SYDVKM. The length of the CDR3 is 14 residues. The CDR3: CASQGTPGANVLTF. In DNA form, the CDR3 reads TGTGCCAGTCAAGGGACACCTGGGGCCAACGTCCTGACTTTC.

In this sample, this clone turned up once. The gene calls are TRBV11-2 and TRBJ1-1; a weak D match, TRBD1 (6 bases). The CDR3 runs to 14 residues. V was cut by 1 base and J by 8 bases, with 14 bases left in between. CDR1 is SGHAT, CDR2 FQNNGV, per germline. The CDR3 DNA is TGTGCCAGCAGCTTAGCCGGGGGAGGGGGGGAAGCTTTCTTT. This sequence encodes CASSLAGGGGEAFF.

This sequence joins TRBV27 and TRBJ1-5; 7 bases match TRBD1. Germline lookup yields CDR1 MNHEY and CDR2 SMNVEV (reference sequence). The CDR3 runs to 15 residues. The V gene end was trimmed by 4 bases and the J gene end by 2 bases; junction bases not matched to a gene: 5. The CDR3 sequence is CASSWTGRGNQPQHF. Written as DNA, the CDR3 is TGTGCCAGCAGTTGGACAGGCCGGGGCAATCAGCCCCAGCATTTT.

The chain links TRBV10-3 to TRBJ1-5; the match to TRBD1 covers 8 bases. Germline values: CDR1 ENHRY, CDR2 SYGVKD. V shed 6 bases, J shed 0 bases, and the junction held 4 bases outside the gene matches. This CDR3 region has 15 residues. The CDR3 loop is CAIRETGDSNQPQHF. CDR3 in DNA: TGTGCCATCAGGGAGACAGGGGATAGCAATCAGCCCCAGCATTTT.

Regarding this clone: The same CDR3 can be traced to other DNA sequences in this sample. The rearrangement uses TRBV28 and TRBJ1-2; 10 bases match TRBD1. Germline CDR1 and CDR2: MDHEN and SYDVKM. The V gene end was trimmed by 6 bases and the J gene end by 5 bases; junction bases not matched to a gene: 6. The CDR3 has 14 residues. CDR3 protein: CASSPGTGVYGYTF. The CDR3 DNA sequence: TGTGCCAGCAGCCCCGGGACAGGGGTTTATGGCTACACCTTC.

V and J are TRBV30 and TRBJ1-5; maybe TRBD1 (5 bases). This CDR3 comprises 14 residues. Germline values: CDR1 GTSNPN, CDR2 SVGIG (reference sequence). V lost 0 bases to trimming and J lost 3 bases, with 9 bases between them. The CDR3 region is CAWSVGGDNQPQHF. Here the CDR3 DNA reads TGTGCCTGGAGTGTTGGGGGGGACAATCAGCCCCAGCATTTT.

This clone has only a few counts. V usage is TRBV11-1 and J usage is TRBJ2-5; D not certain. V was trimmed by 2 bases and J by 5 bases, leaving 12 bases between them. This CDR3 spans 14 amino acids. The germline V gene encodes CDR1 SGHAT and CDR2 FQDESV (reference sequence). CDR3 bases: TGTGCCAGCAGCTTAAATCCTAGTAGGGAGACCCAGTACTTC. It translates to CASSLNPSRETQYF.

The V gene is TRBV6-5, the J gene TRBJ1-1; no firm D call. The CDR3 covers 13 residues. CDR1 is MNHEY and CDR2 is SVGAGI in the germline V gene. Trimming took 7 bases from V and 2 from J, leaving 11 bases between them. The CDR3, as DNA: TGTGCCAGCATCAAAATGGGCAACACTGAAGCTTTCTTT. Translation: CASIKMGNTEAFF.

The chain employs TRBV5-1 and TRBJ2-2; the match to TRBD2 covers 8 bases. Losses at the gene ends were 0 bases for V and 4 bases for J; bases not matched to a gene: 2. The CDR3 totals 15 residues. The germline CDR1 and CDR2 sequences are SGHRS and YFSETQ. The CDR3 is CASSLGGTSTGELFF. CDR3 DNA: TGCGCCAGCAGCTTGGGGGGGACTAGCACCGGGGAGCTGTTTTTT.

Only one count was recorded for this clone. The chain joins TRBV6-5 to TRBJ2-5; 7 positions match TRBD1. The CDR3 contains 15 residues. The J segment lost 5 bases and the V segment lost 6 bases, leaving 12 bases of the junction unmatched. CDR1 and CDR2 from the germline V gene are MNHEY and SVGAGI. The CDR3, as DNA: TGTGCCAGCAGGGCTACGACAGGGTCACATGAGACCCAGTACTTC. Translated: CASRATTGSHETQYF.

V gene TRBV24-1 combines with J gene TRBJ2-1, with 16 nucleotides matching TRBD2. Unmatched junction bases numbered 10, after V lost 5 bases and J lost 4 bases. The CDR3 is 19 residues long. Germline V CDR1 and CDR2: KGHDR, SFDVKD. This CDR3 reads CATSGLPGLAGGGYNEQFF. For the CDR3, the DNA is TGTGCCACCAGTGGTTTACCGGGACTAGCGGGAGGGGGATACAATGAGCAGTTCTTC.

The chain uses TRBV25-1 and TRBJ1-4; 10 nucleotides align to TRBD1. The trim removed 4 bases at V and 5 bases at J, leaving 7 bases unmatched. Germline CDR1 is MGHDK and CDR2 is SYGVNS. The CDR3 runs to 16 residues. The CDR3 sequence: CASSGLGTGVNEKLFF. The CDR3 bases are TGTGCCAGCAGTGGCCTCGGGACAGGGGTGAATGAAAAACTGTTTTTT.

CDR3 in amino acids: CASSIYRGLSYEQYF. CDR3 nucleotide sequence: TGTGCCAGCAGCATTTACAGGGGCCTTTCCTACGAGCAGTACTTC. This chain uses TRBV5-5 with TRBJ2-7; 7 bases align to TRBD1. Germline values: CDR1 SGHKS, CDR2 YYEKEE (reference sequence). Germline trimming cut 4 bases from V and 1 base from J; bases unmatched to any gene: 8. This CDR3 comprises 15 residues.

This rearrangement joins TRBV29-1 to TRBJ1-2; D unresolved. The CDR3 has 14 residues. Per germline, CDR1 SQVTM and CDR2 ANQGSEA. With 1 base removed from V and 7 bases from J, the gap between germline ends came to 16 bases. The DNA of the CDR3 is TGCAGCGTTGAAGTCTTAGGACCGAGCGGTGGCTACACCTTC. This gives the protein CSVEVLGPSGGYTF. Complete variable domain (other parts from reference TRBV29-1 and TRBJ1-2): SAVISQKPSRDICQRGTSLTIQCQVDSQVTMMFWYRQQPGQSLTLIATANQGSEATYESGFVIDKFPISRPNLTFSTLTVSNMSPEDSSIYLCSVEVLGPSGGYTFGSGTRLTVV.

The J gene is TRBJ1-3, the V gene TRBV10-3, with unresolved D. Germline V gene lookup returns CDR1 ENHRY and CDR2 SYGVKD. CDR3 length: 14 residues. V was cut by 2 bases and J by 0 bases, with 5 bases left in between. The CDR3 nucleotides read TGTGCCATCAGTGAGGCGGCCTCTGGAAACACCATATATTTT. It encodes CAISEAASGNTIYF.

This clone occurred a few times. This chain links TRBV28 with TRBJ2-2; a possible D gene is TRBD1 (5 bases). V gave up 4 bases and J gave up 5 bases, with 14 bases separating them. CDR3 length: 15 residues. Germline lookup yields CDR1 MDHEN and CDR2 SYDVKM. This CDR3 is CASSSLLAGTGELFF. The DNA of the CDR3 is TGTGCCAGCAGTTCCCTCCTGGCAGGGACCGGGGAGCTGTTTTTT. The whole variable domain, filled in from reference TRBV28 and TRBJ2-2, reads DVKVTQSSRYLVKRTGEKVFLECVQDMDHENMFWYRQDPGLGLRLIYFSYDVKMKEKGDIPEGYSVSREKKERFSLILESASTNQTSMYLCASSSLLAGTGELFFGEGSRLTVL.

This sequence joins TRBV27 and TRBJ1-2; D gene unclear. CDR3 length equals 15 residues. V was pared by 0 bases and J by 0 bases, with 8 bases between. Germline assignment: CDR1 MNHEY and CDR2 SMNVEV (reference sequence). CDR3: CASSLSSGTNYGYTF. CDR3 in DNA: TGTGCCAGCAGTTTATCGTCAGGCACTAACTATGGCTACACCTTC.

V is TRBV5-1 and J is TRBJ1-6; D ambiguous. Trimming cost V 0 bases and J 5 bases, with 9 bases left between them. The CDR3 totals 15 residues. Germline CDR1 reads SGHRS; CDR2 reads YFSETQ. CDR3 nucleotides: TGCGCCAGCAGCTTGGGTGTCGGAGATAATTCACCCCTCCACTTT. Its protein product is CASSLGVGDNSPLHF.

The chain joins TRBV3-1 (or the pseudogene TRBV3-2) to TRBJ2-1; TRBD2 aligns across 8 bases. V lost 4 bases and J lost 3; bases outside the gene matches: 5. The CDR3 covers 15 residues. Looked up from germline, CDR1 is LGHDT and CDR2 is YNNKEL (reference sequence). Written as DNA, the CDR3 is TGTGCCAGCAGCCTGAAGCGGGGGAGCTACAATGAGCAGTTCTTC. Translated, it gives CASSLKRGSYNEQFF.

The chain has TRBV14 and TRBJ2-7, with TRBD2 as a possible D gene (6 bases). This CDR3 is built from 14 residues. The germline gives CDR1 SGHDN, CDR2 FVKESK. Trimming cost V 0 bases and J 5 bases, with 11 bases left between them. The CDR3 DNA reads TGTGCCAGCAGCCAAGAAAGTTGGGAGGACGAGCAGTACTTC. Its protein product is CASSQESWEDEQYF.

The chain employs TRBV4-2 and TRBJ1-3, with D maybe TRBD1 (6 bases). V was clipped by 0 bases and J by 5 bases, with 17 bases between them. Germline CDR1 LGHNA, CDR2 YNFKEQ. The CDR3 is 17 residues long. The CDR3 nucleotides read TGTGCCAGCAGCCAAGATTGGGGCAGGGGCAGTAGAAACACCATATATTTT. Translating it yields CASSQDWGRGSRNTIYF.

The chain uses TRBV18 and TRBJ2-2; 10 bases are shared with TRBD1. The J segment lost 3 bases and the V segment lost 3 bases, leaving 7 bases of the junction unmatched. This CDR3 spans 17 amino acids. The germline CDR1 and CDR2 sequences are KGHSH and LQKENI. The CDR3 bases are TGTGCCAGCTCACCTGGGACAGGGGAGCTTTACACCGGGGAGCTGTTTTTT. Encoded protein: CASSPGTGELYTGELFF.